This TCR beta chain emerged from a study of identical twins. TCRdb reprocessed the 5' RACE reads with MiXCR, giving one entry per CDR3 protein. The sample records some 1,700,000 distinct CDR3 sequences, around 29% being singletons. Germline V CDR1 and CDR2: MNHNS, SASEGT. Deletions cut 7 bases from V and 3 bases from J, with 6 bases between. The CDR3 consists of 11 residues. The V and J genes are TRBV6-1 and TRBJ2-5; D uncertain. The sample comprised cord blood. The sequence was collected from a newborn girl in good health. CDR3 sequence reads: CASNVEETQYF. The CDR3 bases are TGTGCCAGCAATGTTGAAGAGACCCAGTACTTC.